A selection of T cell receptor beta chains follows, all from one sample in a study of cytomegalovirus exposure and HLA in healthy donors. TCRdb's copy holds only in-frame clones and misses some; the assay was immunoSEQ multiplex PCR. The table shows some 110,000 clones, with about 74% occurring only once. Material: PBMCs. The receptors shown here come from a woman aged 45-60 years in good health and CMV-seropositive. CDR3s include the opening cysteine and the closing phenylalanine or tryptophan. A D gene is named only where the DNA matches it firmly. Part of the rows lack a size; the others show once, few, many or a class for expanded clones.

TRBJ2-7,TRBV13,NA,NA,12,CASSLGSNEQYF,TGTGCCAGCAGCTTAGGAAGCAACGAGCAGTACTTC
TRBJ2-3,TRBV29-1,TRBD1,NA,14,CSVTRQGGSDTQYF,TGCAGCGTGACGCGACAGGGGGGGTCAGATACGCAGTATTTT
TRBJ1-6,TRBV6-1,NA,NA,15,CASSELHSRNSPLHF,TGTGCCAGCAGTGAATTGCACAGCCGGAATTCACCCCTCCACTTT
TRBJ1-4,TRBV16,NA,few,12,CASSLRREELFF,TGTGCCAGCAGCCTACGGAGGGAAGAACTGTTTTTT
TRBJ1-1,TRBV27,NA,few,15,CASSFASGGDTEAFF,TGTGCCAGCAGTTTTGCCAGCGGGGGGGATACTGAAGCTTTCTTT
TRBJ1-6,TRBV9,NA,NA,15,CASSVADGGRSPLHF,TGTGCCAGCAGCGTAGCGGACGGTGGGAGGTCACCCCTCCACTTT
TRBJ2-7,TRBV5-1,TRBD1,NA,15,CASAQDRDRIYEQYF,TGCGCCAGCGCCCAGGACCGGGACAGGATTTACGAGCAGTACTTC
TRBJ2-7,TRBV5-1,NA,medium-sized,15,CASSVGTQSNYEQYF,TGCGCCAGCAGCGTCGGGACTCAGTCCAACTACGAGCAGTACTTC
TRBJ1-2,TRBV7-9,NA,few,16,CASSSPPGSPGYGYTF,TGTGCCAGCAGCTCCCCCCCTGGGTCGCCGGGCTATGGCTACACCTTC
TRBJ2-7,TRBV11-2,NA,NA,11,CATGFVYEQYF,TGTGCCACAGGGTTCGTCTACGAGCAGTACTTC
TRBJ2-7,TRBV4-2,NA,NA,13,CASSQDKLEEQYF,TGTGCCAGCAGCCAAGATAAGCTTGAGGAGCAGTACTTC
TRBJ2-7,TRBV7-9,NA,once,12,CASSLVSYEQYF,TGTGCCAGCAGCTTAGTGTCGTACGAGCAGTACTTC
TRBJ1-2,TRBV28,NA,few,11,CASSFAEGYTF,TGTGCCAGCAGTTTCGCGGAAGGCTACACCTTC
TRBJ2-1,TRBV10-3,NA,NA,16,CAISESVHSSYNEQFF,TGTGCCATCAGTGAGTCGGTTCATAGCTCCTACAATGAGCAGTTCTTC
TRBJ2-7,TRBV4-1,NA,NA,11,CASRDFVEQYF,TGCGCCAGCCGTGACTTTGTCGAGCAGTACTTC
TRBJ2-1,TRBV7-2,TRBD2,NA,16,CASSLLPSGPHGEQFF,TGTGCCAGCAGCTTACTCCCTAGCGGTCCCCACGGGGAGCAGTTCTTC
TRBJ2-7,TRBV5-6,NA,NA,15,CASSLGVLSLYEQYF,TGTGCCAGCAGCTTGGGGGTGCTTAGCCTCTACGAGCAGTACTTC
TRBJ2-3,TRBV7-2,NA,few,15,CASSLVGMTPGTQYF,TGTGCCAGCAGCTTAGTCGGTATGACCCCAGGTACGCAGTATTTT
TRBJ1-6,TRBV30,NA,NA,14,CAWRIGAYNSPLHF,TGTGCCTGGAGAATAGGGGCCTATAATTCACCCCTCCACTTT
TRBJ2-5,TRBV27,TRBD2,NA,14,CASSRAGDGATQYF,TGTGCCAGCAGTCGCGCGGGGGACGGTGCGACCCAGTACTTC
TRBJ2-1,TRBV11-2,TRBD2,NA,16,CASSFSGSSSYNEQFF,TGTGCCAGCAGCTTTAGCGGGTCGAGCTCCTACAATGAGCAGTTCTTC
TRBJ2-7,TRBV5-4,TRBD1,NA,15,CASTPGGTGSREQYF,TGTGCCAGCACCCCCGGAGGGACAGGTTCCCGCGAGCAGTACTTC